The 30 T cell receptor beta chains reported below all come from one sample, sequenced in a study of cytomegalovirus exposure and HLA in healthy donors. Some clones are missing from TCRdb's copy, which holds only in-frame ones; the method was immunoSEQ multiplex PCR. The table lists under 150,000 clones, more than 85% of them singletons. Sample: PBMCs. All receptors derive from a man younger than 30 in good health and CMV-seropositive.

In its sample, this clone was seen a few times. This chain links TRBV19 with TRBJ2-2, with 7 positions matching TRBD2. From germline, CDR1 is LNHDA and CDR2 SQIVND (reference sequence). The CDR3 totals 13 residues. Unmatched junction bases numbered 2, after V lost 6 bases and J lost 4 bases. CDR3 in DNA: TGTGCCAGTAGACCGGGGGGCACCGGGGAGCTGTTTTTT. It translates to CASRPGGTGELFF.

This chain links TRBV10-2 with TRBJ1-2; D possibly corresponds to TRBD1 (5 bases). V lost 6 bases to trimming and J lost 3 bases, with 23 bases between them. CDR1 and CDR2 (germline): WSHSY, SAAADI. This CDR3 has 17 residues. The CDR3 reads CASSDLYGRGTDYGYTF. DNA for the CDR3: TGCGCCAGCAGCGACCTTTATGGTAGGGGAACGGACTATGGCTACACCTTC.

The rearrangement uses TRBV18 and TRBJ1-5, with 7 bases aligning to TRBD1. This CDR3 region has 15 residues. With 5 bases clipped from V and 6 bases from J, the junction kept 10 bases outside the gene matches. Germline assignment: CDR1 KGHSH and CDR2 LQKENI. The CDR3 reads CASSEGQSDVQPQHF. DNA for the CDR3: TGTGCCAGCTCAGAGGGACAGTCCGACGTTCAGCCCCAGCATTTT.

The chain couples TRBV4-1 to TRBJ2-1, with 7 bases fitting TRBD2. V lost 3 bases to trimming and J lost 15 bases; unmatched junction nucleotides: 11. CDR3 length: 13 residues. Germline V lookup: CDR1 MGHRA, CDR2 YSYEKL. The CDR3 reads CASSQERLAARFF. CDR3 bases: TGCGCCAGCAGCCAGGAGAGACTAGCTGCTCGGTTCTTC.

This sequence joins TRBV21-1 and TRBJ1-1; the table gives TRBD1 as D, unverified against the DNA. TRBV21-1 has pseudogene status. The CDR3 totals 16 residues. The CDR3: CASSASQDRSNTEAFF. The CDR3 nucleotides read TGTGCCAGCAGCGCCTCACAGGACAGGTCCAACACTGAAGCTTTCTTT.

This chain uses TRBV29-1 with TRBJ2-3; 8 bases line up with TRBD2. Trimming cost V 7 bases and J 6 bases; bases outside gene matches: 9. The CDR3 has 13 residues. Germline CDR1 is SQVTM and CDR2 is ANQGSEA. The CDR3 DNA sequence: TGCAGCGCTGCCGGGGGGGGTATGGATACGCAGTATTTT. This gives the protein CSAAGGGMDTQYF.

This sequence joins TRBV19 and TRBJ2-1, with D possibly matching TRBD1 (5 bases). The length of the CDR3 is 15 residues. Germline lookup yields CDR1 LNHDA and CDR2 SQIVND (reference sequence). V shed 5 bases and J shed 4 bases, with 15 bases lying between them. The CDR3 spells CASSPSRDRYNEQFF. CDR3 DNA sequence: TGTGCCAGTAGTCCCTCCAGGGATCGTTACAATGAGCAGTTCTTC.

This chain links TRBV20-1 with TRBJ1-1; perhaps TRBD1 as D (6 bases). In germline, CDR1 is DFQATT, CDR2 SNEGSKA (reference sequence). This CDR3 spans 11 amino acids. This CDR3 reads CAGQKNTEAFF. The DNA for the CDR3 is TGCGCTGGACAGAAGAACACTGAAGCTTTCTTT.

The gene calls are TRBV5-6 and TRBJ2-7; the match to TRBD1 covers 8 bases. Germline assignment: CDR1 SGHDT and CDR2 YYEEEE. The CDR3 spans 14 residues. V was pared by 4 bases and J by 0 bases, with 3 bases of the junction left unmatched. CDR3: CASSAGTGSYEQYF. CDR3 nucleotide sequence: TGTGCCAGCAGCGCCGGGACAGGCTCCTACGAGCAGTACTTC.

The chain is built from TRBV7-3 and TRBJ2-1, with 7 positions matching TRBD1. This CDR3 is 15 amino acids long. With V trimmed by 5 bases and J by 3 bases, 7 bases remained unmatched. Germline V CDR1 and CDR2: SGHTA, FQGTGA. CDR3 in DNA: TGTGCCAGCAGCAAATACCGGGACAGCTACAATGAGCAGTTCTTC. It translates to CASSKYRDSYNEQFF.

This sequence joins TRBV7-9 and TRBJ1-2; tentatively, D is TRBD1 (6 bases). V lost 5 bases and J 4 bases, leaving 23 bases between the germline ends. CDR3 size: 17 residues. Germline values: CDR1 SEHNR, CDR2 FQNEAQ (reference sequence). Here the CDR3 DNA reads TGTGCCAGCAGCGACCGGACAGACCAAAACTTTGTCTATGGCTACACCTTC. It specifies CASSDRTDQNFVYGYTF. Filled out from reference TRBV7-9 and TRBJ1-2, the complete variable domain reads DTGVSQNPRHKITKRGQNVTFRCDPISEHNRLYWYRQTLGQGPEFLTYFQNEAQLEKSRLLSDRFSAERPKGSFSTLEIQRTEQGDSAMYLCASSDRTDQNFVYGYTFGSGTRLTVV.

The V gene is TRBV5-6, the J gene TRBJ1-2, with D possibly matching TRBD1 (5 bases). The germline V and J ends were trimmed by 4 bases and 3 bases, with 16 bases remaining between them. This CDR3 spans 15 amino acids. CDR1 and CDR2 from the germline V gene are SGHDT and YYEEEE. In DNA form, the CDR3 reads TGTGCCAGCAGCCGGACGGGGGACGCCCACTATGGCTACACCTTC. This codes for CASSRTGDAHYGYTF.

The gene calls are TRBV5-1 and TRBJ2-7; 11 bases are shared with TRBD1. This CDR3 comprises 15 residues. Germline CDR1 reads SGHRS; CDR2 reads YFSETQ. V lost 2 bases and J lost 3; bases outside the gene matches: 4. CDR3 DNA: TGCGCCAGCAGCTTTCCGGGACAGGGGGTCTACGAGCAGTACTTC. Its translation: CASSFPGQGVYEQYF.

V is TRBV4-1 and J is TRBJ1-2, with 9 positions matching TRBD1. CDR3 length: 16 amino acids. The germline gives CDR1 MGHRA, CDR2 YSYEKL. V lost 0 bases, J lost 8 bases, and 10 bases stayed unmatched. The CDR3 DNA sequence: TGCGCCAGCAGCCAAGAGAGGGGTAACAGGGGGCAGGGCTACACCTTC. Encoded protein: CASSQERGNRGQGYTF.

The chain links TRBV28 to TRBJ2-1, with 7 bases that match TRBD2. CDR1 MDHEN and CDR2 SYDVKM come from the germline V gene. This CDR3 region has 13 residues. Trimming removed 3 bases from V and 9 bases from J; junction bases left unmatched: 5. CDR3 sequence (DNA): TGTGCCAGCAGTTTCCGGGGGAGGGCTGAGCAGTTCTTC. This translates into CASSFRGRAEQFF.

This clone showed up just once. The chain has TRBV6-6 and TRBJ2-1; D is perhaps TRBD2 (5 bases). The CDR3 has 14 residues. The germline V gene has CDR1 MNHNY and CDR2 SVGAGI (reference sequence). The V and J ends lost 6 bases and 3 bases respectively, with 12 bases between them. CDR3 in amino acids: CASSTGEGYNEQFF. The CDR3 DNA reads TGTGCCAGCAGCACCGGTGAGGGCTACAATGAGCAGTTCTTC.

The genes are TRBV2 and TRBJ1-6; 7 nucleotides agree with TRBD1. From germline, CDR1 is SNHLY and CDR2 FYNNEI. V lost 8 bases to trimming and J lost 0 bases; unmatched junction nucleotides: 13. This CDR3 region has 18 residues. The DNA for the CDR3 is TGTGCCAGCGGATCCCAGGGGGGAAGGAGCTCCTATAATTCACCCCTCCACTTT. It encodes CASGSQGGRSSYNSPLHF.

DNA of the CDR3: TGTGCCAGCAGCTTGGGTACGGGGGGCACTGAAGCTTTCTTT. It translates to CASSLGTGGTEAFF. The chain uses TRBV5-4 and TRBJ1-1; a weak D match, TRBD1 (5 bases). The CDR3 is made up of 14 amino acids. Trimming removed 0 bases from V and 4 bases from J, with 10 bases in between. Germline V gene sequence: CDR1 SGHNT, CDR2 YYREEE (reference sequence).

The J gene is TRBJ1-5, the V gene TRBV29-1; no definite D call. Germline CDR1 reads SQVTM; CDR2 reads ANQGSEA. The V end lost 4 bases, the J end lost 1 base, and 8 bases lay between the germline ends. CDR3 size: 13 residues. CDR3 amino acids: CSVGSESNQPQHF. The CDR3 bases are TGCAGCGTTGGATCCGAGAGCAATCAGCCCCAGCATTTT.

This chain uses TRBV6-5 with TRBJ1-1; the match to TRBD1 covers 8 bases. V was clipped by 1 base and J by 4 bases; unmatched bases: 5. The CDR3 is 15 residues long. The germline V gene encodes CDR1 MNHEY and CDR2 SVGAGI. The CDR3 loop reads CASSYWGQEGTEAFF. The CDR3, as DNA: TGTGCCAGCAGTTACTGGGGACAGGAGGGCACTGAAGCTTTCTTT.

This clone has a single count. The rearrangement links TRBV30 to TRBJ2-4, with 8 positions matching TRBD1. V lost 8 bases, J lost 9 bases, and 9 bases stayed unmatched. Germline values: CDR1 GTSNPN, CDR2 SVGIG (reference sequence). The CDR3 extends over 12 amino acids. The CDR3 DNA sequence: TGTGCCGGAGGACAGGGATTGGGCATTCAGTACTTC. This sequence encodes CAGGQGLGIQYF.

This chain uses TRBV5-1 with TRBJ2-3, with TRBD1 matching 7 bases. This CDR3 spans 14 amino acids. CDR1 is SGHRS and CDR2 is YFSETQ in the germline V gene. J lost 2 bases, V lost 3 bases, and 3 bases had no gene match. Here the CDR3 DNA reads TGCGCCAGCAGCTACGGGACAGACACAGATACGCAGTATTTT. Amino acids: CASSYGTDTDTQYF.

V gene TRBV21-1 combines with J gene TRBJ2-5; the tabulated D call, TRBD2, remains unverified against the DNA. TRBV21-1 corresponds to a pseudogene. This CDR3 is 11 amino acids long. The CDR3 here is CASSQAETQYF. The CDR3, as DNA: TGTGCCAGCTCGCAAGCGGAGACCCAGTACTTC.

V gene TRBV14 combines with J gene TRBJ2-5, with 7 bases fitting TRBD1. Per the germline V gene, CDR1 is SGHDN and CDR2 is FVKESK. J gave up 5 bases and V 4 bases, and 4 bases lay outside the gene matches. This CDR3 region has 13 residues. In DNA form, the CDR3 reads TGTGCCAGCAGCCGGGACAGAAGGGAGACCCAGTACTTC. Its protein is CASSRDRRETQYF.

The chain carries TRBV10-1 and TRBJ2-2; 8 bases match TRBD1. V gave up 6 bases and J gave up 3 bases; unmatched junction bases: 6. Germline CDR1 and CDR2: WNHNN and SYGVQD (reference sequence). The CDR3 runs 15 residues. In DNA form, the CDR3 reads TGCGCCAGCAGACCAGGACAGGGTGACACCGGGGAGCTGTTTTTT. Amino acids: CASRPGQGDTGELFF.

The chain carries TRBV2 and TRBJ1-5, with TRBD1 as a possible D gene (6 bases). Between the trimmed V and J ends, which lost 6 bases and 5 bases, there was a span of 14 bases. The CDR3 sequence is 14 residues long. Looked up from germline, CDR1 is SNHLY and CDR2 is FYNNEI. CDR3 region: CASSPQGRDQPQHF. For the CDR3, the DNA is TGTGCCAGCAGCCCACAGGGAAGGGATCAGCCCCAGCATTTT.

This sequence joins TRBV7-8 and TRBJ1-6; 7 nucleotides agree with TRBD1. CDR1 and CDR2 (germline): SGHVS, FQNEAQ. The trim removed 3 bases at V and 3 bases at J, leaving 2 bases unmatched. This CDR3 is 15 amino acids long. CDR3 nucleotides: TGTGCCAGCAGCTTGACAGGGTTCTATAATTCACCCCTCCACTTT. Protein sequence: CASSLTGFYNSPLHF.

V is TRBV11-2 and J is TRBJ2-2; 12 nucleotides agree with TRBD2. CDR3 length equals 19 residues. J was trimmed by 6 bases and V by 6 bases; bases with no gene match: 17. Germline V gene lookup returns CDR1 SGHAT and CDR2 FQNNGV. CDR3 DNA: TGTGCCAGCAGGAAACCGGGACTAGCGGGCCCCAGGGCCCCCGGGGAGCTGTTTTTT. Its protein product is CASRKPGLAGPRAPGELFF.

The CDR3 is CASSPLDFLNTEAFF. The DNA for the CDR3 is TGTGCCAGCAGTCCATTGGACTTCCTGAACACTGAAGCTTTCTTT. The chain joins TRBV27 to TRBJ1-1; no clear D gene. The V end was cut by 5 bases, the J end by 0 bases, with 13 bases between. Per the germline V gene, CDR1 is MNHEY and CDR2 is SMNVEV (reference sequence). This CDR3 has 15 residues.

The rearrangement links TRBV5-4 to TRBJ2-1; TRBD2 matches at 8 bases. The CDR3 loop spans 15 amino acids. V trimming: 0 bases; J trimming: 7 bases; junction bases outside the gene matches: 6. CDR1 is SGHNT and CDR2 is YYREEE in the germline V gene (reference sequence). The CDR3, as DNA: TGTGCCAGCAGCTTGGTTGGTAGCGGGACTAATGAGCAGTTCTTC. Protein sequence: CASSLVGSGTNEQFF.